This T cell receptor (beta chain) emerged from a study of T cells after yellow fever vaccination. On the study more broadly: Any fraction with a low cell number was prepared using SMART-Seq v4 Ultra Low Input.

A process of 5'RACE template switching, which added a universal primer site and UMIs, was used to make TCR cDNA. TCRdb used MiXCR to reprocess the 5' RACE reads, holding one entry per CDR3 protein. The sample lists about 360,000 distinct CDR3 sequences, 6.2% seen once, with 15% in the top ten. CDR3 length equals 16 residues. In germline, CDR1 is DFQATT, CDR2 SNEGSKA (reference sequence). V dropped 3 bases and J dropped 0 bases, with 15 bases sitting between them. This clonotype was picked up a small number of times. Its target is unknown. Study outcomes and limitations: Booster samples showed a return of most primary-vaccination clones (almost 97% CD4, 88% CD8).

This chain joins TRBV20-1 and TRBJ2-1; D not resolved. The receptor was isolated from a man aged 25-45 years who received the YFV17D yellow fever vaccine. Sequenced material: PBMCs, taken 5 days after the yellow fever booster vaccination. The CDR3 here is CSAREGHSSSYNEQFF. CDR3 sequence (DNA): TGCAGTGCTAGGGAAGGCCACTCGAGCTCCTACAATGAGCAGTTCTTC.